The 31 T cell receptor beta chains below come from one sample, sequenced in a study of T-cell memory formation after mild COVID-19. TCRdb recomputed calls from the 5' RACE reads with MiXCR, one row per CDR3 protein. The sample lists approximately 250,000 distinct CDR3 sequences; under 20% were seen once. The material sequenced was PBMCs or a T cell subset sorted from them (not recorded which). The receptors originated from a man aged 18 to 29 who had mild COVID-19 (a few samples of this study predate the infection). Cell type and time point are not known.

This chain links TRBV5-1 with TRBJ2-5; 8 nucleotides align to TRBD2. Germline CDR1 and CDR2: SGHRS and YFSETQ. The CDR3 covers 14 residues. With V trimmed by 4 bases and J by 2 bases, 4 bases remained unmatched. This CDR3 reads CASSLSGGQETQYF. DNA for the CDR3: TGCGCCAGCAGCCTGAGCGGGGGTCAAGAGACCCAGTACTTC.

CDR3 nucleotides: TGTGCCAGCAGCCCGGGACGGATGGGAAATCAGCCCCAGCATTTT. Its protein product is CASSPGRMGNQPQHF. V usage is TRBV7-2 and J usage is TRBJ1-5, with D tentatively TRBD1 (5 bases). CDR1 and CDR2 from the germline V gene are SGHTA and FQGNSA. The CDR3 covers 15 residues. The V gene lost 5 bases and the J gene lost 4 bases, with 15 bases spanning the gap.

This clonotype was counted a few times. The chain combines TRBV5-1 with TRBJ2-3; no clear D. In germline, CDR1 is SGHRS, CDR2 YFSETQ. This CDR3 is 14 amino acids long. Trimming pared 3 bases from V and 4 bases from J, leaving 12 bases between. The CDR3 here is CASSSDPLADTQYF. CDR3 in DNA: TGCGCCAGCAGCTCTGACCCCCTCGCAGATACGCAGTATTTT.

This chain joins TRBV12-3 or TRBV12-4 and TRBJ2-1, with 7 nucleotides matching TRBD1. After removal of 5 bases from V and 6 bases from J, the junction contained 7 bases not matched to a gene. The CDR3 extends over 14 amino acids. CDR3 bases: TGTGCCAGCAGTCTCGGACAGGACCTCAATGAGCAGTTCTTC. Its translation is CASSLGQDLNEQFF.

V is TRBV7-2 and J is TRBJ2-1; TRBD2 agrees at 11 bases. J was trimmed by 4 bases and V by 5 bases; bases with no gene match: 7. CDR3 length equals 16 residues. The germline gives CDR1 SGHTA, CDR2 FQGNSA. This chain's CDR3 is CASSGLTSGAYNEQFF. The CDR3 DNA reads as TGTGCCAGCAGCGGATTGACTAGCGGGGCTTACAATGAGCAGTTCTTC. The variable domain in full, with the rest retrieved from reference TRBV7-2 and TRBJ2-1, is GAGVSQSPSNKVTEKGKDVELRCDPISGHTALYWYRQSLGQGLEFLIYFQGNSAPDKSGLPSDRFSAERTGGSVSTLTIQRTQQEDSAVYLCASSGLTSGAYNEQFFGPGTRLTVL.

The V and J genes are TRBV5-4 and TRBJ1-5, with 12 bases fitting TRBD1. The junction had 5 bases not matched to a gene; V was cut back by 4 bases and J by 3 bases. CDR3 size: 16 residues. The germline gives CDR1 SGHNT, CDR2 YYREEE (reference sequence). The CDR3 bases are TGTGCCAGCAGCCCGGGACAGGGGGCTAACAATCAGCCCCAGCATTTT. Translation: CASSPGQGANNQPQHF.

This rearrangement joins TRBV6-5 to TRBJ1-2; the D gene is possibly TRBD1 (5 bases). V dropped 6 bases and J dropped 5 bases, with 10 bases sitting between them. Germline V gene data show CDR1 as MNHEY and CDR2 as SVGAGI. The CDR3 is 12 residues long. The CDR3 sequence: CASRDSSYGYTF. In nucleotides, the CDR3 is TGTGCCAGCAGAGACAGTTCTTATGGCTACACCTTC.

This clonotype was picked up a small number of times. The chain links TRBV6-5 to TRBJ2-3; the match to TRBD2 covers 9 bases. V gave up 6 bases and J gave up 5 bases; unmatched junction bases: 3. The germline CDR1 and CDR2 sequences are MNHEY and SVGAGI. This CDR3 is 13 amino acids long. CDR3 region: CASRGTSLDTQYF. CDR3 in DNA: TGTGCCAGCAGGGGGACTAGCTTAGATACGCAGTATTTT.

There are a few counts of this clonotype. This chain joins TRBV5-1 and TRBJ1-2, with a tentative D call TRBD1 (5 bases). This CDR3 is 13 amino acids long. Trimming removed 4 bases at V and 6 bases at J, with 13 bases between. From germline, CDR1 is SGHRS and CDR2 YFSETQ. The chain's CDR3 is CASSAAETDGYTF. The CDR3 region has the DNA TGCGCCAGCAGCGCGGCCGAGACAGATGGCTACACCTTC. The full variable domain, in which reference TRBV5-1 and TRBJ1-2 provide the parts outside the CDR3, is KAGVTQTPRYLIKTRGQQVTLSCSPISGHRSVSWYQQTPGQGLQFLFEYFSETQRNKGNFPGRFSGRQFSNSRSEMNVSTLELGDSALYLCASSAAETDGYTFGSGTRLTVV.

Only a few counts were recorded for this clonotype. The genes are TRBV7-8 and TRBJ2-7, with 9 positions matching TRBD1. From germline, CDR1 is SGHVS and CDR2 FQNEAQ. The CDR3 sequence is 14 residues long. V was pared by 3 bases and J by 3 bases, with 3 bases of the junction left unmatched. DNA for the CDR3: TGTGCCAGCAGCTTCGGGACAGGGCTCTACGAGCAGTACTTC. Protein: CASSFGTGLYEQYF.

This clonotype was seen repeatedly, ten times or more. The chain recombines TRBV5-1 with TRBJ2-1, with 7 bases fitting TRBD1. Losses at the gene ends were 3 bases for V and 0 bases for J; bases not matched to a gene: 3. Germline loops: CDR1 SGHRS, CDR2 YFSETQ. CDR3 length equals 15 residues. CDR3 protein: CASSSTGSSYNEQFF. In DNA form, the CDR3 reads TGCGCCAGCAGCTCGACAGGGAGCTCCTACAATGAGCAGTTCTTC.

This clonotype showed up just a few times. The chain joins TRBV5-1 to TRBJ2-5; TRBD1 is a possible D gene (5 bases). V shed 6 bases and J shed 3 bases, with 6 bases lying between them. Germline V gene lookup returns CDR1 SGHRS and CDR2 YFSETQ. This CDR3 region has 11 residues. The CDR3 DNA reads TGCGCCAGCAAAGGGGAAGAGACCCAGTACTTC. It is translated as CASKGEETQYF. Full variable domain (remainder filled in from reference TRBV5-1 and TRBJ2-5): KAGVTQTPRYLIKTRGQQVTLSCSPISGHRSVSWYQQTPGQGLQFLFEYFSETQRNKGNFPGRFSGRQFSNSRSEMNVSTLELGDSALYLCASKGEETQYFGPGTRLLVL.

CDR3 residues: CASSQAWDIWDTEAFF. In DNA, the CDR3 is TGCGCCAGCAGCCAAGCCTGGGACATTTGGGACACTGAAGCTTTCTTT. The rearrangement joins TRBV4-1 to TRBJ1-1; tentatively, D is TRBD1 (6 bases). CDR3 length: 16 residues. The V and J ends lost 1 base and 3 bases respectively, with 15 bases between them. The germline V gene encodes CDR1 MGHRA and CDR2 YSYEKL.

Regarding this clonotype: One junction end does not reproduce the germline sequence, and a read error may be involved. The chain joins TRBV7-2 to TRBJ2-2; 9 bases agree with TRBD2. The germline gives CDR1 SGHTA, CDR2 FQGNSA. This CDR3 comprises 16 residues. DNA for the CDR3: TGTGCCAGCAGCTCAGCGGGGGGCCTAAACACCGGGGAGCTGGTTTTT. Protein product: CASSSAGGLNTGELVF.

V usage is TRBV7-9 and J usage is TRBJ1-3; D remains unclear. Germline V CDR1 and CDR2: SEHNR, FQNEAQ (reference sequence). The germline V and J ends were trimmed by 0 bases and 0 bases, with 9 bases remaining between them. The CDR3 extends over 16 amino acids. In nucleotides, the CDR3 is TGTGCCAGCAGCTTAGCTGGAATCGTCTCTGGAAACACCATATATTTT. This codes for CASSLAGIVSGNTIYF. The whole variable domain, filled in from reference TRBV7-9 and TRBJ1-3, reads DTGVSQNPRHKITKRGQNVTFRCDPISEHNRLYWYRQTLGQGPEFLTYFQNEAQLEKSRLLSDRFSAERPKGSFSTLEIQRTEQGDSAMYLCASSLAGIVSGNTIYFGEGSWLTVV.

This sequence joins TRBV18 and TRBJ1-2; D not certain. Germline V gene data show CDR1 as KGHSH and CDR2 as LQKENI. The CDR3 loop spans 15 amino acids. With 3 bases removed from V and 5 bases from J, the gap between germline ends came to 16 bases. The CDR3 spells CASSPYEEETYGYTF. The DNA for the CDR3 is TGTGCCAGCTCACCGTATGAGGAGGAGACATATGGCTACACCTTC.

A single count supports this clonotype. The rearrangement uses TRBV19 and TRBJ1-2; D not certain. The CDR3 consists of 12 residues. Trimming shortened V by 8 bases and J by 4 bases, and 11 bases separated the two germline ends. CDR1 is LNHDA, CDR2 SQIVND, per germline (reference sequence). The CDR3 here is CASCVDSYGYTF. The CDR3 DNA is TGTGCCAGTTGTGTCGACTCCTATGGCTACACCTTC.

In its sample, this clonotype was seen once. The chain is built from TRBV9 and TRBJ2-1; a possible D gene is TRBD1 (6 bases). This CDR3 region has 15 residues. Germline CDR1 and CDR2: SGDLS and YYNGEE. The ends were cut back, 4 bases at V and 1 base at J, with 12 bases in the middle. The CDR3 bases are TGTGCCAGCAGCTTCCGGACAGAGTCCTACAATGAGCAGTTCTTC. Translated: CASSFRTESYNEQFF.

Only a few counts were recorded for this clonotype. V is TRBV7-9 and J is TRBJ1-2; 9 nucleotides agree with TRBD1. Germline V lookup: CDR1 SEHNR, CDR2 FQNEAQ (reference sequence). The CDR3 runs to 13 residues. The V segment lost 5 bases and the J segment 6 bases; nucleotides outside the gene matches: 4. The CDR3 region has the DNA TGTGCCAGCAGCGAGGGACAGGGTGATGGCTACACCTTC. Amino acid sequence: CASSEGQGDGYTF.

This clonotype was observed a handful of times. The rearrangement uses TRBV5-1 and TRBJ2-5, with a tentative D call TRBD2 (5 bases). This CDR3 comprises 13 residues. The germline V gene encodes CDR1 SGHRS and CDR2 YFSETQ. V gave up 3 bases and J gave up 1 base, with 7 bases separating them. CDR3 sequence: CASSSTSQETQYF. CDR3 nucleotides: TGCGCCAGCAGCTCAACTAGCCAAGAGACCCAGTACTTC.

This clonotype was counted a few times. V is TRBV5-1 and J is TRBJ2-2; either TRBD1 or TRBD2 may fit D (5 bases each). V was pared by 6 bases and J by 7 bases, with 22 bases between. This CDR3 has 16 amino acids. The germline gives CDR1 SGHRS, CDR2 YFSETQ. The CDR3 is CASTMTVGGFGGELFF. In nucleotides, the CDR3 is TGCGCCAGCACCATGACAGTTGGGGGATTTGGCGGGGAGCTGTTTTTT. Looking up the rest from reference TRBV5-1 and TRBJ2-2 gives the full variable domain: KAGVTQTPRYLIKTRGQQVTLSCSPISGHRSVSWYQQTPGQGLQFLFEYFSETQRNKGNFPGRFSGRQFSNSRSEMNVSTLELGDSALYLCASTMTVGGFGGELFFGEGSRLTVL.

This clonotype occurred a few times. J is TRBJ2-5 and V is TRBV7-3, with D unresolved. V lost 4 bases and J lost 5, with 11 bases in between. Germline-derived CDR1 and CDR2 are SGHTA and FQGTGA. The CDR3 is 13 amino acids. The CDR3 DNA reads as TGTGCCAGCAGCTCCCGACCTGGGGAGACCCAGTACTTC. Residues: CASSSRPGETQYF. Looking up the rest from reference TRBV7-3 and TRBJ2-5 gives the full variable domain: GAGVSQTPSNKVTEKGKYVELRCDPISGHTALYWYRQSLGQGPEFLIYFQGTGAADDSGLPNDRFFAVRPEGSVSTLKIQRTERGDSAVYLCASSSRPGETQYFGPGTRLLVL.

This clonotype was detected ten times or more. The V gene is TRBV12-3 or TRBV12-4, the J gene TRBJ2-1; 9 bases map to TRBD1. This CDR3 is 16 amino acids long. Trimming at V came to 5 bases and at J to 10 bases, leaving 15 bases not matched to a gene. CDR3 coding DNA: TGTGCCAGCAGTGAAGCACTCGGGACAGGGCCTTTGGAGCAGTTCTTC. The encoded protein is CASSEALGTGPLEQFF.

The table lists this clonotype with many counts. The rearrangement joins TRBV28 to TRBJ1-5, with D hard to call. This CDR3 comprises 12 residues. From germline, CDR1 is MDHEN and CDR2 SYDVKM. V gave up 5 bases and J gave up 7 bases, with 9 bases separating them. In nucleotides, the CDR3 is TGTGCCAGCAGTCCCTCGGGGCAGCCCCAGCATTTT. Protein sequence: CASSPSGQPQHF.

CDR3 amino acids: CASRTSGTDSYEQYF. The DNA for the CDR3 is TGTGCCAGCAGAACCTCCGGGACAGACTCCTACGAGCAGTACTTC. This sequence joins TRBV7-9 and TRBJ2-7; 7 bases agree with TRBD1. The CDR3 covers 15 residues. J was trimmed by 0 bases and V by 6 bases; bases with no gene match: 8. CDR1 SEHNR and CDR2 FQNEAQ come from the germline V gene (reference sequence).

This chain uses TRBV6-6 with TRBJ1-6; perhaps TRBD1 as D (6 bases). Germline V gene data show CDR1 as MNHNY and CDR2 as SVGAGI (reference sequence). The CDR3 runs to 16 residues. V lost 0 bases and J 11 bases, leaving 17 bases between the germline ends. The CDR3 spells CASSYSGAGAGAPLHF. The CDR3 DNA sequence: TGTGCCAGCAGTTACTCGGGGGCGGGCGCGGGGGCACCCCTCCACTTT.

This clonotype was seen only a few times. The rearrangement uses TRBV27 and TRBJ2-2, with a possible D match to TRBD1 (7 bases). Per the germline V gene, CDR1 is MNHEY and CDR2 is SMNVEV (reference sequence). The CDR3 contains 14 residues. Trimming left V 10 bases short and J 0 bases short, with 12 bases between. The CDR3 nucleotides read TGTGCCACCCGCGGGACAGCGAACACCGGGGAGCTGTTTTTT. It codes for CATRGTANTGELFF.

This chain connects TRBV6-1 to TRBJ2-3; D is unresolved. The CDR3 is made up of 15 amino acids. Per the germline V gene, CDR1 is MNHNS and CDR2 is SASEGT. Trimming shortened V by 1 base and J by 6 bases, and 14 bases separated the two germline ends. The CDR3 DNA reads TGTGCCAGCAGTGAAGTCGGCAGCCAGCATGATACGCAGTATTTT. Translated: CASSEVGSQHDTQYF.

The gene calls are TRBV6-5 and TRBJ1-2; 11 bases line up with TRBD1. The length of the CDR3 is 13 residues. V lost 7 bases to trimming and J lost 8 bases; unmatched junction nucleotides: 6. CDR1 and CDR2 from the germline V gene are MNHEY and SVGAGI. CDR3 loop: CASTGQGARGYTF. The CDR3 DNA is TGTGCCAGCACCGGACAGGGGGCTCGGGGCTACACCTTC.

This clonotype was observed a few times. This chain joins TRBV14 and TRBJ2-3; TRBD2 is a possible D gene (6 bases). V lost 6 bases and J 2 bases, leaving 12 bases between the germline ends. The CDR3 has 14 amino acids. From germline, CDR1 is SGHDN and CDR2 FVKESK. The DNA of the CDR3 is TGTGCCAGCAGGAGGACGGGGGTCACAGATACGCAGTATTTT. Amino acids: CASRRTGVTDTQYF.

The V and J genes are TRBV6-2 or TRBV6-3 and TRBJ1-4, with 7 bases aligning to TRBD1. CDR1 is MNHEY, CDR2 SVGEGT, per germline. Trimming at V came to 0 bases and at J to 6 bases, leaving 13 bases not matched to a gene. CDR3 size: 18 residues. CDR3 sequence (DNA): TGTGCCAGCAGTTACTCGTCGGGATACGACAGGGTAGATGAAAAACTGTTTTTT. It is translated as CASSYSSGYDRVDEKLFF.